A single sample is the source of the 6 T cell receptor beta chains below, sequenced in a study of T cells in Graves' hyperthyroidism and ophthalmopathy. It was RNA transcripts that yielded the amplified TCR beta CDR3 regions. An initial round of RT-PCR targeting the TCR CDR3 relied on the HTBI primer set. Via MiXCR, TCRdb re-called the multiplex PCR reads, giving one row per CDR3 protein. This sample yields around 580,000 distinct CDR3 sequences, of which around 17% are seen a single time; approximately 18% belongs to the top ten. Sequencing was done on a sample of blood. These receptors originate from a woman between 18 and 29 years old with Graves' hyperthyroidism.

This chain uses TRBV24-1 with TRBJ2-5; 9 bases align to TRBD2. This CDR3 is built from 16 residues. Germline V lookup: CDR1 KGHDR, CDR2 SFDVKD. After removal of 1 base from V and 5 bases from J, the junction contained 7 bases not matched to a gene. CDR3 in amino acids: CATSDFASGALETQYF. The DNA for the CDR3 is TGTGCCACCAGTGATTTCGCTAGCGGGGCTTTGGAGACCCAGTACTTC.

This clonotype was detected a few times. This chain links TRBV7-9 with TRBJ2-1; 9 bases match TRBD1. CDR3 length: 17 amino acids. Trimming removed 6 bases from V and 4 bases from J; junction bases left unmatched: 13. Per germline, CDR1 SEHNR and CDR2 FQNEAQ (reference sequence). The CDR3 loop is CASRSTTQGAFYNEQFF. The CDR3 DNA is TGTGCCAGCAGATCTACGACACAGGGGGCATTTTACAATGAGCAGTTCTTC. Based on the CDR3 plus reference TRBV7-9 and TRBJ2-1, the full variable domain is DTGVSQNPRHKITKRGQNVTFRCDPISEHNRLYWYRQTLGQGPEFLTYFQNEAQLEKSRLLSDRFSAERPKGSFSTLEIQRTEQGDSAMYLCASRSTTQGAFYNEQFFGPGTRLTVL.

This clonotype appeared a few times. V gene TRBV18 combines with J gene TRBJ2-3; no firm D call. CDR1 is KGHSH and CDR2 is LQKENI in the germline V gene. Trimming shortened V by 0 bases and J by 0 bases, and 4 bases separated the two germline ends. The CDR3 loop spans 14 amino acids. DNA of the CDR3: TGTGCCAGCTCACCACCTACTAGCACAGATACGCAGTATTTT. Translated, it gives CASSPPTSTDTQYF.

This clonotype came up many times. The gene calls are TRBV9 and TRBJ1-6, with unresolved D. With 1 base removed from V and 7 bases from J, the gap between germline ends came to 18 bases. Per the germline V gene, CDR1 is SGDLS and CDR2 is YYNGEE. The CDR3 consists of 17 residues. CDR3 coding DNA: TGTGCCAGCAGCGTACGGTCTGGGGTGGCAGAAAATTCACCCCTCCACTTT. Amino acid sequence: CASSVRSGVAENSPLHF.

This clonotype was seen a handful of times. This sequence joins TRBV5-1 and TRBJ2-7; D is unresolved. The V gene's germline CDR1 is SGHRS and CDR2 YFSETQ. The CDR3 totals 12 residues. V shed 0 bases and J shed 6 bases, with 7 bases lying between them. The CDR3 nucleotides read TGCGCCAGCAGCTTGGATAGGGTCGAGCAGTACTTC. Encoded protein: CASSLDRVEQYF. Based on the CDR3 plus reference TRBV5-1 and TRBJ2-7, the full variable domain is KAGVTQTPRYLIKTRGQQVTLSCSPISGHRSVSWYQQTPGQGLQFLFEYFSETQRNKGNFPGRFSGRQFSNSRSEMNVSTLELGDSALYLCASSLDRVEQYFGPGTRLTVT.

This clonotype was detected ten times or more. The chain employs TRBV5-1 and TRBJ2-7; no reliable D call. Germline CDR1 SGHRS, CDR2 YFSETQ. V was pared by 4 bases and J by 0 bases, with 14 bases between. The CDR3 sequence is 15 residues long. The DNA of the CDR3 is TGCGCCAGCAGCGCGACGGCCAGTCCCTCCTACGAGCAGTACTTC. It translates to CASSATASPSYEQYF.